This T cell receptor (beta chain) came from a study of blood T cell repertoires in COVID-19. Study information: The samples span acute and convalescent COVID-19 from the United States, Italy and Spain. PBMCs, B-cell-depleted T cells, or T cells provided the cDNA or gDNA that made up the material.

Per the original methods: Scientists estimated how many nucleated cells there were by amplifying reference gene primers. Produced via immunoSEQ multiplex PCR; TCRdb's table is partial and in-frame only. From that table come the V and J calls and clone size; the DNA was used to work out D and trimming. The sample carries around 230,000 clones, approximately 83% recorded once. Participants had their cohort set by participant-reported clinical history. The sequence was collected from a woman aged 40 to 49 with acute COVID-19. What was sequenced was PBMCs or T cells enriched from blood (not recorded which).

CDR3 bases: TGCAGTGCTGGTACAGGAGAGACCCAGTACTTC. Its protein product is CSAGTGETQYF. The chain links TRBV20-1 to TRBJ2-5, with TRBD1 as a possible D gene (5 bases). The V end was cut by 5 bases, the J end by 4 bases, with 8 bases between. The CDR3 is made up of 11 amino acids. Germline V gives CDR1 DFQATT, CDR2 SNEGSKA (reference sequence).